A single sample is the source of the 14 T cell receptor beta chains below, sequenced in a study of shared clonotypes between healthy human individuals. Sequenced by immunoSEQ multiplex PCR; TCRdb stores in-frame clones only, minus some. The sample has 550,000 to 850,000 clones; under 80% are singletons. Sequenced sample: memory CD4+ T cells sorted from blood. Subset denoted: CD45RA-negative fraction. These receptors all come from a woman between 25 and 40 years old in good health.

With regard to this clone: The junction departs from germline at one end; a sequencing error may be responsible. For the CDR3, the DNA is TGTGCCAGCAGCTTGAACAGCAGCCCTCTCTTC. Protein product: CASSLNSSPLF. The chain combines TRBV7-2 with TRBJ1-2, with D unresolved. The germline V gene encodes CDR1 SGHTA and CDR2 FQGNSA. This CDR3 spans 11 amino acids.

The chain couples TRBV5-1 to TRBJ1-1; no reliable D call. Trimming took off 6 bases at V and 1 base at J, with 13 bases between the two ends. CDR3 length: 14 amino acids. Germline lookup yields CDR1 SGHRS and CDR2 YFSETQ. The CDR3 DNA sequence: TGCGCCAGCACAGTTGGCCGTACGAACACTGAAGCTTTCTTT. It translates to CASTVGRTNTEAFF.

This clone occurred a few times. This chain links TRBV6-1 with TRBJ1-2, with no clear D. Between the trimmed V and J ends, which lost 5 bases and 5 bases, there was a span of 12 bases. The germline gives CDR1 MNHNS, CDR2 SASEGT. The CDR3 covers 13 residues. The CDR3 DNA sequence: TGTGCCAGCAGTCCGACGGACCTTTATGGCTACACCTTC. It encodes CASSPTDLYGYTF.

The count of this clone is one. The rearrangement joins TRBV27 to TRBJ2-7; possible D gene TRBD1, 5 bases. V lost 3 bases to trimming and J lost 3 bases, with 12 bases between them. Germline V CDR1 and CDR2: MNHEY, SMNVEV (reference sequence). The CDR3 loop spans 14 amino acids. CDR3 in DNA: TGTGCCAGCAGTTTCAGGGTAGGTTTCTACGAGCAGTACTTC. It specifies CASSFRVGFYEQYF.

The J gene is TRBJ1-2, the V gene TRBV10-3; possible D gene TRBD1, 5 bases. Germline CDR1 ENHRY, CDR2 SYGVKD. The CDR3 spans 16 residues. V was cut by 3 bases and J by 4 bases, with 18 bases left in between. DNA for the CDR3: TGTGCCATCAGTGACCCGAGACAGACTATTTCCTATGGCTACACCTTC. Encoded protein: CAISDPRQTISYGYTF.

This sequence joins TRBV6-1 and TRBJ2-1; 9 positions match TRBD1. Losses at the gene ends were 5 bases for V and 9 bases for J; bases not matched to a gene: 11. The CDR3 has 15 residues. The V gene's germline CDR1 is MNHNS and CDR2 SASEGT. This CDR3 reads CASSNRDRAFGEQFF. CDR3 DNA sequence: TGTGCCAGCAGTAACCGGGACAGGGCCTTTGGTGAGCAGTTCTTC.

The chain employs TRBV28 and TRBJ2-1; 14 nucleotides line up with TRBD2. The CDR3 is 14 amino acids. V dropped 6 bases and J dropped 9; count of bases not matched to a gene: 4. CDR1 and CDR2 from the germline V gene are MDHEN and SYDVKM. CDR3 sequence (DNA): TGTGCCAGCAGGCCGGGACTAGCGGGAGCTGAGCAGTTCTTC. It encodes CASRPGLAGAEQFF.

This clone was detected a few times. This chain joins TRBV9 and TRBJ2-7; D is possibly TRBD1 (6 bases). Trimming took off 4 bases at V and 3 bases at J, with 14 bases between the two ends. Germline-derived CDR1 and CDR2 are SGDLS and YYNGEE. The CDR3 has 14 residues. In DNA form, the CDR3 reads TGTGCCAGCAGCCTCGGACAGACAGGCTACGAGCAGTACTTC. It is translated as CASSLGQTGYEQYF.

This clone turned up a few times. The chain uses TRBV11-2 and TRBJ2-1; D is ambiguous. Germline V lookup: CDR1 SGHAT, CDR2 FQNNGV. V gave up 1 base and J gave up 8 bases, with 12 bases separating them. The CDR3 is made up of 14 amino acids. The CDR3 nucleotides read TGTGCCAGCAGCTTAGTTTGGGGTCCCCATGAGCAGTTCTTC. This encodes CASSLVWGPHEQFF.

Comments on this clone: Other DNA sequences in this specimen translate into the identical CDR3. V is TRBV7-2 and J is TRBJ2-1; 7 nucleotides match TRBD2. The CDR3 contains 15 residues. CDR1 is SGHTA and CDR2 is FQGNSA in the germline V gene. Trimming at V came to 5 bases and at J to 3 bases, leaving 7 bases not matched to a gene. The CDR3 sequence is CASSTQRDSYNEQFF. The CDR3, as DNA: TGTGCCAGCAGCACCCAGCGGGATAGCTACAATGAGCAGTTCTTC.

This clone was seen just once. The rearrangement uses TRBV4-1 and TRBJ2-1; D is perhaps TRBD2 (5 bases). Trimming removed 4 bases at V and 0 bases at J, with 25 bases between. CDR3 size: 20 residues. Germline-derived CDR1 and CDR2 are MGHRA and YSYEKL. The CDR3 DNA sequence: TGCGCCAGCAGCCCACGAAGCTCCGAGGGCCTTAATAGCTCCTACAATGAGCAGTTCTTC. This codes for CASSPRSSEGLNSSYNEQFF.

The chain is built from TRBV5-3 and TRBJ2-1; D is uncertain. TRBV5-3 is flagged as an ORF with uncertain function. Trimming pared 0 bases from V and 5 bases from J, leaving 6 bases between. The CDR3 runs to 13 residues. CDR3 nucleotides: TGTGCCAGAAGCTTGGGGCCCCACAATGAGCAGTTCTTC. It codes for CARSLGPHNEQFF.

This chain's CDR3 is CSVGLRGGVGNTIYF. The CDR3 DNA sequence: TGCAGCGTTGGCCTGCGGGGCGGCGTCGGAAACACCATATATTTT. The chain uses TRBV29-1 and TRBJ1-3; possibly TRBD1 for D (5 bases). The CDR3 is made up of 15 amino acids. Germline CDR1 and CDR2: SQVTM and ANQGSEA. Trimming cost V 4 bases and J 4 bases, with 17 bases left between them.

This rearrangement joins TRBV2 to TRBJ1-1; D unresolved. There are 12 residues in the CDR3. CDR1 and CDR2 (germline): SNHLY, FYNNEI. Trimming pared 4 bases from V and 5 bases from J, leaving 8 bases between. The CDR3: CASSGSRTEAFF. The DNA of the CDR3 is TGTGCCAGCAGTGGGAGTAGGACTGAAGCTTTCTTT.